This is a list of T cell receptor beta chains from one sample in a study of PD-1 blockade in classical Hodgkin lymphoma. Using immunoSEQ multiplex PCR, the repertoire was profiled, and TCRdb retains in-frame clones only, with some absent. The data show 6,000 to 7,500 clones, with roughly 80% seen just once and 37% held by the top ten. The specimen comprised peripheral blood mononuclear cells (PBMCs), sampled at baseline. Every receptor here comes from a human donor with classical Hodgkin lymphoma. Each CDR3 is given with its conserved first and last residue.

v_call	j_call	cdr3_length	cdr3_aa
TRBV11-2	TRBJ2-7	14	CASSPLSGALEQYF
TRBV6-1	TRBJ2-7	13	CASTGFGSYEQYF
TRBV29-1	TRBJ2-7	13	CSVELDTSYEQYF
TRBV13	TRBJ2-1	17	CASSLTPLHTGGNEQFF
TRBV28	TRBJ1-5	14	CASIEGIGGQPQHF
TRBV7-2	TRBJ1-1	13	CASSLSAGTEAFF
TRBV7-6	TRBJ2-1	16	CASSLAASSSYNEQFF
TRBV18	TRBJ1-1	14	CASVGDSMNTEAFF
TRBV10-3	TRBJ1-3	14	CAINRAEGGNTIYF
TRBV6-5	TRBJ2-7	13	CASSYSQGYEQYF
TRBV7-7	TRBJ2-4	17	CASSLAETPQVKNIQYF
TRBV6-9	TRBJ2-7	13	CATTGRAFGEQYF
TRBV14	TRBJ2-2	24	CASSLRWGGSISRTVEGRTGELFF
TRBV4-1	TRBJ1-5	16	CASSLLLGGSNQPQHF
TRBV6-5	TRBJ2-7	13	CASSILRDREASF
TRBV18	TRBJ1-4	14	CASSPDRANEKLFF
TRBV5-1	TRBJ2-3	15	CASSINSGSTDTQYF
TRBV28	TRBJ1-2	13	CASTVTVNYGYTF
TRBV5-1	TRBJ2-7	17	CASSLDDTGYSSYEQYF
TRBV10-3	TRBJ2-3	14	CAISDGAGTDTQYF
TRBV6-5	TRBJ2-5	12	CASSYWGETQYF
TRBV29-1	TRBJ1-1	12	CSVGLGSTEAFF
TRBV25-1	TRBJ2-7	13	CASTGGASYEQYF
TRBV6-6	TRBJ1-1	15	CASSPGTGAHTEAFF
TRBV7-9	TRBJ2-5	13	CASSSDRTGTQYF
TRBV9	TRBJ2-5	13	CASSAGGQGFQYF
TRBV5-6	TRBJ2-3	15	CASSLAEDDTDTQYF
TRBV14	TRBJ2-7	13	CASSQGLIYEQYF
TRBV29-1	TRBJ1-2	13	CSVAWGAEYGYTF
TRBV21-1	TRBJ1-1	15	CASRTPQGMNTEAFF
TRBV27	TRBJ2-1	15	CASSLSRDTYNEQFF
TRBV2	TRBJ2-7	14	CASSLYGEPYEQYF
TRBV5-8	TRBJ2-7	14	CASSLGETGGVQYF
TRBV18	TRBJ1-1	15	CASVTDRGQNTEAFF
TRBV21-1	TRBJ2-2	16	CASNSQGVANTGELFF
TRBV5-1	TRBJ2-1	12	CASSFQLYEQFF
TRBV10-2	.	15	CASSKEAGRIYEQYF
TRBV11-2	TRBJ2-1	12	CAGRLGGNEQFF
TRBV4-2	TRBJ2-2	15	CASSQAEGGAGELFF
TRBV29-1	TRBJ2-1	17	CSVEIGGAGWSYNEQFF
TRBV5-5	TRBJ1-2	12	CASSPGGYGYTF
TRBV9	TRBJ2-1	13	CASSVEGGFEQFF
TRBV28	TRBJ2-7	14	CASSPGTGSYEQYF
TRBV7-6	TRBJ2-1	12	CASSLSKNEQFF
TRBV18	TRBJ2-1	16	CASSLARYAEYNEQFF
TRBV5-4	TRBJ1-4	13	CASSPQYNEKLFF
TRBV2	TRBJ2-3	15	CASSGASGRTDTQYF
TRBV21-1	TRBJ1-5	17	CASSKRAPPGGNQPQHF
TRBV6-1	TRBJ2-5	15	CASRGTGADSGTQYF
TRBV7-2	TRBJ1-1	13	CASSSLRGTEAFF
TRBV6-5	TRBJ2-7	14	CASSSWTHAYEQYF
TRBV9	TRBJ2-2	15	CASSVIAGGPGELFF
TRBV7-9	TRBJ2-7	13	CASSPADSYEQYF